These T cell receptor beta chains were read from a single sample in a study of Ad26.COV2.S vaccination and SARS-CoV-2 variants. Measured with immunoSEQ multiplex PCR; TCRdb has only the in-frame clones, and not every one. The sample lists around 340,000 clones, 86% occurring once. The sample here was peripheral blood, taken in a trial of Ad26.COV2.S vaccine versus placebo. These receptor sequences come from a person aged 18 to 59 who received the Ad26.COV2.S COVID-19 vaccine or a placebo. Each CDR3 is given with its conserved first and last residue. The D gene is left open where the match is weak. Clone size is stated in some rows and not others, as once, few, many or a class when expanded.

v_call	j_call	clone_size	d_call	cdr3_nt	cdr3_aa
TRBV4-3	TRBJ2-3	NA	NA	TGCGCCAGCAGCCTCCGGGAATTTTACACAGATACGCAGTATTTT	CASSLREFYTDTQYF
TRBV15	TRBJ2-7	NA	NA	TGTGCCACCAGCAGAGATTTTGGGGGCGGGTACGAGCAGTACTTC	CATSRDFGGGYEQYF
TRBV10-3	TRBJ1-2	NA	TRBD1	TGTGCCATCAGTGAAGGACAGGGGATAGATAACTATGGCTACACCTTC	CAISEGQGIDNYGYTF
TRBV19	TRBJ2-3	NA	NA	TGTGCCAGTAGTAAAATTAGCGGCTCCGCAGATACGCAGTATTTT	CASSKISGSADTQYF
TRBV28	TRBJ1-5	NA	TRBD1	TGTGCCAGCAGAAAGACAGGGGGAGGGCAGCCCCAGCATTTT	CASRKTGGGQPQHF
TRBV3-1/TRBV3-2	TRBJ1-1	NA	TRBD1	TGTGCCAGCAGCTACAGGGGGCCCACTGAAGCTTTCTTT	CASSYRGPTEAFF
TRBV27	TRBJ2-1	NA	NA	TGTGCCAGCAGTTTATCGGGGGGCCCCTCCTACAATGAGCAGTTCTTC	CASSLSGGPSYNEQFF
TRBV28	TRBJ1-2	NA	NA	TGTGCCAGCAGCACCCGAGGCTGGGACACCGTCTACACCTTC	CASSTRGWDTVYTF
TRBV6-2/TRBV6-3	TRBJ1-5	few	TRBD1	TGTGCCAGCAGTTATGGTGGGACAGGCAATCAGCCCCAGCATTTT	CASSYGGTGNQPQHF
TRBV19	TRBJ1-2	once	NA	TGTGCCAGTAGGTCAAAGGGTCAGGGCTACACCTTC	CASRSKGQGYTF
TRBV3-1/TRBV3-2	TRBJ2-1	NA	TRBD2	TGTGCCAGCAGCTATGGACTAGCGAGTAATGAGCAGTTCTTC	CASSYGLASNEQFF
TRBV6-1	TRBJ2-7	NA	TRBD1	TGTGCCAGCAGTGAATTACTCCTAGCCTTGGACAGGGACGAGCAGTACTTC	CASSELLLALDRDEQYF
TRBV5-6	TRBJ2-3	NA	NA	TGTGCCAGCAGCATCTCCGGGGTTACGCAGTATTTT	CASSISGVTQYF
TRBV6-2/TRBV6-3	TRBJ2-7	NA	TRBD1	TGTGCCAGCAGTTACCCCCCAGGGGGTGCCTACGAGCAGTACTTC	CASSYPPGGAYEQYF
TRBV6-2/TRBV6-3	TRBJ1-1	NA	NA	TGTGCCAGCAGCGAGGGCACTGAAGCTTTCTTT	CASSEGTEAFF
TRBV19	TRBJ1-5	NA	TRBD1	TGTGCCAGTAAGGGAACAGGGACAGCTTATAGCAATCAGCCCCAGCATTTT	CASKGTGTAYSNQPQHF
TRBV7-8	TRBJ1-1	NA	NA	TGTGCCAGCAGCTTAGAGCGGGGCACTGAAGCTTTCTTT	CASSLERGTEAFF
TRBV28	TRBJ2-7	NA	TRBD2	TGTGCCAGCAGTTTCGGACTAGCCTACGAGCAGTACTTC	CASSFGLAYEQYF
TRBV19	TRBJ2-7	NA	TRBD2	TGTGCCAGTAGTGGGCTAGCGGGGGACTCCTACGAGCAGTACTTC	CASSGLAGDSYEQYF
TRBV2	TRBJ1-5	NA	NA	TGTGCCAGCAGTTTGCTCGATACTTTTACAGGGAGGGGCAATCAGCCCCAGCATTTT	CASSLLDTFTGRGNQPQHF
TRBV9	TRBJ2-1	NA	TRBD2	TGTGCCAGCAGCGTAGGAGGAGGACTAGCGGGAAATGAGCAGTTCTTC	CASSVGGGLAGNEQFF
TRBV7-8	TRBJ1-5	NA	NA	TGTGCCAGCAGCTCGGTTCCTGTTAGCAATCAGCCCCAGCATTTT	CASSSVPVSNQPQHF
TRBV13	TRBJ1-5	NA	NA	TGTGCCAGCAGCTTAGGAAGGTTGTCGGGGCCCCAGCATTTT	CASSLGRLSGPQHF
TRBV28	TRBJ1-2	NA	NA	TGTGCCAGTTCCGGGACTGGCTATGGCTACACCTTC	CASSGTGYGYTF
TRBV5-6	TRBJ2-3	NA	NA	TGTGCCAGCAGCCCCCCGTATGGGGATACGCAGTATTTT	CASSPPYGDTQYF
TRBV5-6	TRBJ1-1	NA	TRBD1	TGTGCCAGCAGCTTATGGAGGAGACAGGGGGCCTTCTCTGAAGCTTTCTTT	CASSLWRRQGAFSEAFF
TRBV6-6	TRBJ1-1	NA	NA	TGTGCCAGCAGCATAGGAGGGACTGAAGCTTTCTTT	CASSIGGTEAFF
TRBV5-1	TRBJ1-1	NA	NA	TGCGCCAGCAGCTTGATACCGAAGAACACTGAAGCTTTCTTT	CASSLIPKNTEAFF
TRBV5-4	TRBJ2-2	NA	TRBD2	TGTGCCAGCAGCTGGGGACCGGGACTAGCGGACACCGGGGAGCTGTTTTTT	CASSWGPGLADTGELFF
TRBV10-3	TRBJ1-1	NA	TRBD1	TGTGCCATCAGTAGACAGGGGTGGACTGAAGCTTTCTTT	CAISRQGWTEAFF
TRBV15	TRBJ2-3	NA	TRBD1	TGTGCCACCAGCAGGGACAGGGTGGATACGCAGTATTTT	CATSRDRVDTQYF
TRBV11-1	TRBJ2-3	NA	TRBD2	TGTGCCAGCAGCCCTGGACTAGAACCTACAGATACGCAGTATTTT	CASSPGLEPTDTQYF
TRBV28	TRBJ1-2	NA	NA	TGTGCCAGTGGGACCCCTAGCTATGGCTACACCTTC	CASGTPSYGYTF
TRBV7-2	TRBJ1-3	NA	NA	TGTGCCAGCAGCTTAGCGCCGATGGGGGGCTCTGGAAACACCATATATTTT	CASSLAPMGGSGNTIYF
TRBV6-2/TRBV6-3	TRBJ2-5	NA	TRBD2	TGTGCCAGCAGTTCCTACACTCGGACTAGCGGGAGAGAGACCCAGTACTTC	CASSSYTRTSGRETQYF
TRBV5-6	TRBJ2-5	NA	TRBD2	TGTGCCACTTCCCTGGCGGGACTATGGGGAGAGACCCAGTACTTC	CATSLAGLWGETQYF
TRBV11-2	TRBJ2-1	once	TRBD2	TGTGCCAGCAGCTTAGAAGCGGGGGGGACTAGAGAGCAGTTCTTC	CASSLEAGGTREQFF
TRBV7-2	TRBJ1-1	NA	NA	TGTGCCAGCAGCCCGAGCGGGGCGTTGAACACTGAAGCTTTCTTT	CASSPSGALNTEAFF
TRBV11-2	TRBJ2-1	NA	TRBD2	TGTGCCAGCAGCTTAGGCAAGCGGGGGGCCTCCTACAATGAGCAGTTCTTC	CASSLGKRGASYNEQFF
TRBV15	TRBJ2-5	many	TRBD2	TGTGCCACCAGCAAGGGGACTAGCGGGAGCCAAGAGACCCAGTACTTC	CATSKGTSGSQETQYF
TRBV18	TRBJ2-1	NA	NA	TGTGCCAGCTCACCCGGACTCGGGAACTCCTACAATGAGCAGTTCTTC	CASSPGLGNSYNEQFF
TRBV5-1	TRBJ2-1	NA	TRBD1	TGCGCCAGCAGCTTGGGGGACAGGGTAACCAATGAGCAGTTCTTC	CASSLGDRVTNEQFF